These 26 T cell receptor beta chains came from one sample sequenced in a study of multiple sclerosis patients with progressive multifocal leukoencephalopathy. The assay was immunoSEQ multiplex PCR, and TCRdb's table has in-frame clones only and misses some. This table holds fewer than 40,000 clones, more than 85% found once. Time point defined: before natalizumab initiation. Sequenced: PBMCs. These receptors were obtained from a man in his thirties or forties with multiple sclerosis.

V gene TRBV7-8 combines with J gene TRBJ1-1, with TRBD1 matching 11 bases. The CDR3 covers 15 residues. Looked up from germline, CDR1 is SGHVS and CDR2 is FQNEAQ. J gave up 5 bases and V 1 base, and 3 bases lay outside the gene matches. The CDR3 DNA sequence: TGTGCCAGCAGCTTAGTTGGACAGGGGGCGACTGAAGCTTTCTTT. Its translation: CASSLVGQGATEAFF.

CDR3 DNA: TGTGCCAGCAGCCCCCAGGGCGCAGCCTACGAGCAGTACTTC. As protein: CASSPQGAAYEQYF. The chain uses TRBV7-9 and TRBJ2-7, with TRBD1 as a possible D gene (5 bases). V gave up 5 bases and J gave up 2 bases, with 13 bases separating them. The CDR3 covers 14 residues. Germline lookup yields CDR1 SEHNR and CDR2 FQNEAQ (reference sequence).

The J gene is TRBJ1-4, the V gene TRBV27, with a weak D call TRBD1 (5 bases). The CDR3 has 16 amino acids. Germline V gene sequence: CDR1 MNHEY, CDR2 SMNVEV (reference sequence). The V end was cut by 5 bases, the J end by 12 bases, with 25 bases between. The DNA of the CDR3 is TGTGCCAGCAGTCCCAGGCCAGGGCCGAGGAAGCCGGAACTGTTTTTT. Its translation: CASSPRPGPRKPELFF.

The DNA of the CDR3 is TGTGCCAGCTCACGATCCAGACAGGGAGAAAAACTGTTTTTT. Its protein is CASSRSRQGEKLFF. V and J are TRBV18 and TRBJ1-4; TRBD1 matches at 7 bases. The CDR3 spans 14 residues. Unmatched junction bases numbered 7, after V lost 4 bases and J lost 8 bases. Germline loops: CDR1 KGHSH, CDR2 LQKENI. Based on the CDR3 plus reference TRBV18 and TRBJ1-4, the full variable domain is NAGVMQNPRHLVRRRGQEARLRCSPMKGHSHVYWYRQLPEEGLKFMVYLQKENIIDESGMPKERFSAEFPKEGPSILRIQQVVRGDSAAYFCASSRSRQGEKLFFGSGTQLSVL.

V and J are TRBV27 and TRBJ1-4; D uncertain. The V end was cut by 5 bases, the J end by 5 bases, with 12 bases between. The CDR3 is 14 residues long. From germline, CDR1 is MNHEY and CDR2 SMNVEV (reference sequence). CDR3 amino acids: CASSPGFANEKLFF. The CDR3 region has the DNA TGTGCCAGCAGTCCCGGGTTCGCAAATGAAAAACTGTTTTTT.

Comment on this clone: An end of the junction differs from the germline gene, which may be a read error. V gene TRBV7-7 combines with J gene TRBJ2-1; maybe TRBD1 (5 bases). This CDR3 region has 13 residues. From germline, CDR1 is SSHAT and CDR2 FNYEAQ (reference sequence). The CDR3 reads CASSLDSVNEQFF. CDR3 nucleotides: TGTGCTAGCAGCTTAGACAGCGTGAATGAGCAGTTCTTC.

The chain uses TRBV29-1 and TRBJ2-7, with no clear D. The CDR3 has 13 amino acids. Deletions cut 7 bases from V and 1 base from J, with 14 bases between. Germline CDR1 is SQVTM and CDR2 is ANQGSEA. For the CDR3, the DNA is TGCAGCGCCGCTCAGGAGCCTTCCTACGAGCAGTACTTC. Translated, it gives CSAAQEPSYEQYF.

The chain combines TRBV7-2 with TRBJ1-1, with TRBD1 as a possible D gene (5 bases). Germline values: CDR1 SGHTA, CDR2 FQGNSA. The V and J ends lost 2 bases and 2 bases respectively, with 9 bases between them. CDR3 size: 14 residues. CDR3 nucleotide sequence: TGTGCCAGCAGCTTAACAGGAACAAACACTGAAGCTTTCTTT. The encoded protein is CASSLTGTNTEAFF.

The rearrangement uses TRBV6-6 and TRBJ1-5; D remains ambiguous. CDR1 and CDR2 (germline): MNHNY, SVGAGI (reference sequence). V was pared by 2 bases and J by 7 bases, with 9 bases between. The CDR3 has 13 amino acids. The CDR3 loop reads CASSYIVGQPQHF. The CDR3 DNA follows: TGTGCCAGCAGTTACATTGTGGGCCAGCCCCAGCATTTT.

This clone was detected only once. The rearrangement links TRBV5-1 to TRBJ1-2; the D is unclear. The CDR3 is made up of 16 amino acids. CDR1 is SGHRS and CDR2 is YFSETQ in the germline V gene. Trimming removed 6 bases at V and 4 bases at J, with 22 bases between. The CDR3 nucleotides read TGCGCCAGCAAAAGATCATCGGCGCGAAAGACCTATGGCTACACCTTC. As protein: CASKRSSARKTYGYTF.

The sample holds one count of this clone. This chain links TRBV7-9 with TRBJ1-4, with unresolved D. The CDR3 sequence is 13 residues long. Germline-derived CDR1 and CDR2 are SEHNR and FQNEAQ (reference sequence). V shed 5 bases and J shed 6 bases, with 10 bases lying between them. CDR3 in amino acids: CASSRTGDEKLFF. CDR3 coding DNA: TGTGCCAGCAGCCGAACCGGAGATGAAAAACTGTTTTTT.

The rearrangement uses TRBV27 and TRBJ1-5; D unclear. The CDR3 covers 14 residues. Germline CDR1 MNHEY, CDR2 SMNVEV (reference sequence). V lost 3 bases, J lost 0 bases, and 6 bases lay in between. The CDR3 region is CASSFGGSNQPQHF. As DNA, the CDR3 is TGTGCCAGCAGTTTCGGAGGTAGCAATCAGCCCCAGCATTTT.

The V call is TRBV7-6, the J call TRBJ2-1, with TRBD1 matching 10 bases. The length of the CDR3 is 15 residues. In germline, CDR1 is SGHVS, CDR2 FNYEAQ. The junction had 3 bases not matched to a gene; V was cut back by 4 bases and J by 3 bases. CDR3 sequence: CASSSRDRGYNEQFF. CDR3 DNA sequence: TGTGCCAGCAGCTCCCGGGACAGGGGCTACAATGAGCAGTTCTTC.

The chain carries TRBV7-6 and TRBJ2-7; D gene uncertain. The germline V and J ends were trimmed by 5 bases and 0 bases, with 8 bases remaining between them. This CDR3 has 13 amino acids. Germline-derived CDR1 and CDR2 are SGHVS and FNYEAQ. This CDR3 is CASSPHNSYEQYF. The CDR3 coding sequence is TGTGCCAGCAGCCCACATAACTCCTACGAGCAGTACTTC. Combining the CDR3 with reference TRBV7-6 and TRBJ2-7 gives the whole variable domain GAGVSQSPRYKVTKRGQDVALRCDPISGHVSLYWYRQALGQGPEFLTYFNYEAQQDKSGLPNDRFSAERPEGSISTLTIQRTEQRDSAMYRCASSPHNSYEQYFGPGTRLTVT.

CDR3 bases: TGTGCCACCAGCAGCGGTGTCCCACTAGCGCCGCCCTTAGCCAAAAACATTCAGTACTTC. It yields the protein CATSSGVPLAPPLAKNIQYF. V is TRBV15 and J is TRBJ2-4; 7 positions match TRBD2. V dropped 3 bases and J dropped 0; count of bases not matched to a gene: 17. The CDR3 consists of 20 residues. The germline V gene has CDR1 LNHNV and CDR2 YYDKDF (reference sequence).

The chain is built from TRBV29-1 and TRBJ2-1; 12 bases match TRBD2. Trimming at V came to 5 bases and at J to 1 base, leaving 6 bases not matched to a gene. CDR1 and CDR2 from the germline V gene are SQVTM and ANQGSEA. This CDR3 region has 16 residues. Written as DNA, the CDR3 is TGCAGCGTTCCCCCCGGGACTAGCGGGTCCTACAATGAGCAGTTCTTC. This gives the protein CSVPPGTSGSYNEQFF.

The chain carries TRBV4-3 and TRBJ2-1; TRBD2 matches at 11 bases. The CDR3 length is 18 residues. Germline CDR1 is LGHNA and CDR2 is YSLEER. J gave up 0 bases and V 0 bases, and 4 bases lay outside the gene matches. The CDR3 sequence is CASSQETTSGDSYNEQFF. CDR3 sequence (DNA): TGCGCCAGCAGCCAAGAAACGACTAGCGGGGACTCCTACAATGAGCAGTTCTTC.

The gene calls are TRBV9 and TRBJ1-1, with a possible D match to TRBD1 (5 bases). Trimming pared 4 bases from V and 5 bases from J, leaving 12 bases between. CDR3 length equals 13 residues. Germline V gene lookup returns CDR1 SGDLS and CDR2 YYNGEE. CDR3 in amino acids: CASSPGGRTEAFF. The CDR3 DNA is TGTGCCAGCAGCCCCGGGGGGAGGACTGAAGCTTTCTTT.

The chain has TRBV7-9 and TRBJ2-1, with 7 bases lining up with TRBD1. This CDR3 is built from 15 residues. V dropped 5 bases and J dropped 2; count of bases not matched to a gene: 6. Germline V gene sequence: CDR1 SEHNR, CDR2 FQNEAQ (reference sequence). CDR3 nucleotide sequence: TGTGCCAGCAGCCCAACTGGGACAGCCTACAATGAGCAGTTCTTC. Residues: CASSPTGTAYNEQFF.

CDR3 nucleotides: TGTGCCAGCAGCTTAGTCCTTTCCGAGCAGTACGTC. Its translation is CASSLVLSEQYV. The chain combines TRBV11-2 with TRBJ2-7; D not resolved. With 1 base removed from V and 6 bases from J, the gap between germline ends came to 7 bases. Germline-derived CDR1 and CDR2 are SGHAT and FQNNGV. This CDR3 has 12 residues.

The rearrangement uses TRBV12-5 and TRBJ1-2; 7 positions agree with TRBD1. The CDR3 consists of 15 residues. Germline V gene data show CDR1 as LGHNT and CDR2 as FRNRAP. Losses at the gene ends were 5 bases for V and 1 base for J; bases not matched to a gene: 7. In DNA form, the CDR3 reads TGTGCTAGTGGTCCGAAGGACAGGATTAACTATGGCTACACCTTC. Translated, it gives CASGPKDRINYGYTF.

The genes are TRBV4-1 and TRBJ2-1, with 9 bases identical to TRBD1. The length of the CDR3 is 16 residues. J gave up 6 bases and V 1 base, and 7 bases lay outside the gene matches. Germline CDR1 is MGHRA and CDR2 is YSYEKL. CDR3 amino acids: CASSQVRTGEGNEQFF. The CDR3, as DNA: TGCGCCAGCAGCCAAGTCCGGACAGGGGAGGGCAATGAGCAGTTCTTC.

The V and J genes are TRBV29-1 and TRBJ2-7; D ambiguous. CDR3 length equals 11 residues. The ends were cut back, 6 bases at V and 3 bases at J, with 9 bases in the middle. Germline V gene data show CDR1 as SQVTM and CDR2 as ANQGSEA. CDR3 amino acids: CSVVLDYEQYV. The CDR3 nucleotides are TGCAGCGTCGTACTTGACTACGAGCAGTACGTC.

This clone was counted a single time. In DNA, the CDR3 is TGTGCTAGTGGCGCCGGGACAAGCTATGGCTACACCTTC. Protein product: CASGAGTSYGYTF. The rearrangement links TRBV12-5 to TRBJ1-2; maybe TRBD1 (6 bases). Trimming left V 6 bases short and J 4 bases short, with 12 bases between. CDR3 size: 13 residues. CDR1 is LGHNT, CDR2 FRNRAP, per germline.

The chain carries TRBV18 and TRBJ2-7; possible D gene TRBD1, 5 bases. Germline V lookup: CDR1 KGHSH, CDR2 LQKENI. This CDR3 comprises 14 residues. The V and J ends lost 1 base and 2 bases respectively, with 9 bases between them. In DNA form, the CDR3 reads TGTGCCAGCTCACCACGTCAGGGTCCCTACGAGCAGTACTTC. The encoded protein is CASSPRQGPYEQYF.

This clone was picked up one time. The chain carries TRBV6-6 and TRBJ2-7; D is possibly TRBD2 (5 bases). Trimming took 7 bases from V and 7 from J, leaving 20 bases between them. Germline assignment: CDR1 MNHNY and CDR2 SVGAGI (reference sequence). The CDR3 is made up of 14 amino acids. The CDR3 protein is CASTPDSVPGEQYF. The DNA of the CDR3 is TGTGCCAGCACCCCGGACTCGGTCCCCGGGGAGCAGTACTTC.